These 2 T cell receptor beta chains share one sample of origin, sequenced in a study of blood T cell repertoires in COVID-19. Repertoires were generated with immunoSEQ multiplex PCR, while TCRdb's copy carries only in-frame clones and drops some. The sample lists approximately 150,000 clones, roughly 80% occurring once. The sample taken for sequencing was PBMCs or T cells enriched from blood (not recorded which). The receptors stem from a woman aged 40 to 49 with acute COVID-19.

The CDR3 here is CATSREYGQGGAYGYTF. CDR3 sequence (DNA): TGTGCCACCAGCAGAGAATATGGCCAAGGGGGCGCCTATGGCTACACCTTC. The V call is TRBV15, the J call TRBJ1-2, with TRBD1 identical over 7 bases. The length of the CDR3 is 17 residues. V lost 0 bases and J lost 4; bases outside the gene matches: 11. Germline CDR1 is LNHNV and CDR2 is YYDKDF (reference sequence).

V usage is TRBV7-3 and J usage is TRBJ2-5, with D perhaps TRBD1 (6 bases). The CDR3 spans 16 residues. CDR1 SGHTA and CDR2 FQGTGA come from the germline V gene. Trimming removed 2 bases at V and 0 bases at J, with 13 bases between. The CDR3 DNA reads as TGTGCCAGCAGCTTACACCCCAGGGGACACCAAGAGACCCAGTACTTC. It yields the protein CASSLHPRGHQETQYF.